The present T cell receptor beta chain was sequenced within a study of blood T cells in healthy people across ages. General study points: Compared with aged donors, long-lived donors showed fewer expanded clones, suggesting selection.

A J-beta primer mix and a sample-barcoded 5' primer were used in a second PCR of about 7 to 12 cycles. A template-switch adaptor containing 12 random nucleotides labeled each cDNA molecule. TCRdb fed the 5' RACE reads into MiXCR, producing one record per CDR3 protein. The top ten clones hold roughly 22% of a sample with 600,000 to 1,000,000 distinct CDR3 sequences, more than 45% of them seen once. Comment on this clonotype: Its cognate antigen is unknown.

The origin of this receptor is a young man in good health. The source material was blood.

CDR3 sequence: CASSRNRGETQYF. CDR3 sequence (DNA): TGTGCCAGCAGCCGGAACCGGGGCGAGACCCAGTACTTC. This rearrangement joins TRBV7-6 to TRBJ2-5, with D tentatively TRBD1 or TRBD2 (5 bases each). Germline V CDR1 and CDR2: SGHVS, FNYEAQ. Trimming removed 5 bases at V and 5 bases at J, with 12 bases between. There are 13 residues in the CDR3. Full variable domain (outside the CDR3, taken from reference TRBV7-6 and TRBJ2-5): GAGVSQSPRYKVTKRGQDVALRCDPISGHVSLYWYRQALGQGPEFLTYFNYEAQQDKSGLPNDRFSAERPEGSISTLTIQRTEQRDSAMYRCASSRNRGETQYFGPGTRLLVL.